The text below deals with one T cell receptor beta chain. The entry originates in a study of blood T cell repertoires in COVID-19. The overall study: Acute and convalescent COVID-19 specimens originated in the United States, Italy and Spain. PBMCs, B-cell-depleted T cells, or T cells provided the cDNA or gDNA that made up the material.

Authors' analysis steps: Reference gene primer amplification yielded estimated nucleated cell counts. Sequencing was performed with immunoSEQ multiplex PCR; in TCRdb, only in-frame clones are kept and a portion is missing. The V and J calls and clone size are taken from that table; D and trimming were inferred from the DNA. This sample yields around 400,000 clones, of which 89% are seen a single time; around 1.2% belongs to the top ten. The CDR3 has 17 residues. V was clipped by 5 bases and J by 0 bases; unmatched bases: 12. Germline V gene lookup returns CDR1 SGHTA and CDR2 FQGNSA. The chain joins TRBV7-2 to TRBJ2-7; 8 bases line up with TRBD1. This sequence originates from a man between 40 and 49 years old with acute or convalescent COVID-19. The specimen was peripheral blood. The CDR3 sequence is CASSPPDQGATSYEQYF. The CDR3, as DNA: TGTGCCAGCAGCCCTCCCGATCAGGGGGCCACCTCCTACGAGCAGTACTTC.